This TCR beta chain was documented in a study of OX40 agonist ivuxolimab in advanced cancers. Study information: The group had a mean age of roughly 65 years, ranged from about 20 to 90, and was 80% to 85% male.

This clone was observed once. Germline V lookup: CDR1 SEHNR, CDR2 FQNEAQ (reference sequence). This CDR3 has 14 residues. V gave up 1 base and J gave up 4 bases, with 8 bases separating them. TCRdb keeps only in-frame clones here, not all; method: immunoSEQ multiplex PCR. In the table there are about 48,000 clones, roughly 87% of which are singletons. The sample in question was CD4+ or CD8+ T cells sorted from blood, obtained in a trial of the OX40 agonist ivuxolimab. The V call is TRBV7-9, the J call TRBJ1-5, with D hard to call. The receptor comes from an adult with an advanced solid tumor such as melanoma, head and neck, liver or kidney cancer. The CDR3, as DNA: TGTGCCAGCAGCTTAGGAGGGAGGAATCAGCCCCAGCATTTT. It is translated as CASSLGGRNQPQHF.